These 19 T cell receptor beta chains share one sample of origin, sequenced in a study of blood T cell repertoires in COVID-19. TCRdb keeps only in-frame clones here, not all; method: immunoSEQ multiplex PCR. The sample holds 30,000 to 45,000 clones, more than 70% seen once. The sample taken for sequencing was peripheral blood. All receptors derive from a man aged 60 to 69 with acute or convalescent COVID-19.

This rearrangement joins TRBV18 to TRBJ2-1; perhaps TRBD1 as D (5 bases). The CDR3 has 14 amino acids. Trimming shortened V by 1 base and J by 5 bases, and 9 bases separated the two germline ends. CDR1 and CDR2 (germline): KGHSH, LQKENI. CDR3 loop: CASSPRGLDNEQFF. The CDR3 DNA sequence: TGTGCCAGCTCACCACGGGGCCTTGACAATGAGCAGTTCTTC.

The rearrangement joins TRBV15 to TRBJ2-7; perhaps TRBD1 as D (5 bases). Germline assignment: CDR1 LNHNV and CDR2 YYDKDF (reference sequence). Trimming left V 3 bases short and J 5 bases short, with 14 bases between. The CDR3 has 14 residues. CDR3 DNA: TGTGCCACCAGCAGTGTCAGGGTCATCCACGAGCAGTACTTC. Residues: CATSSVRVIHEQYF. The full variable domain, rest sourced from reference TRBV15 and TRBJ2-7, is DAMVIQNPRYQVTQFGKPVTLSCSQTLNHNVMYWYQQKSSQAPKLLFHYYDKDFNNEADTPDNFQSRRPNTSFCFLDIRSPGLGDTAMYLCATSSVRVIHEQYFGPGTRLTVT.

The chain carries TRBV28 and TRBJ1-1, with 7 bases matching TRBD1. The CDR3 spans 15 residues. CDR1 and CDR2 from the germline V gene are MDHEN and SYDVKM. Trimming took 6 bases from V and 2 from J; bases not matched to a gene: 9. CDR3 region: CASRRSTGVNTEAFF. The CDR3 nucleotides read TGTGCCAGCAGACGTTCAACAGGGGTTAACACTGAAGCTTTCTTT.

The chain links TRBV7-2 to TRBJ2-7; D possibly corresponds to TRBD2 (6 bases). CDR1 and CDR2 (germline): SGHTA, FQGNSA. The CDR3 contains 14 residues. Between the trimmed V and J ends, which lost 7 bases and 4 bases, there was a span of 17 bases. The CDR3 DNA reads TGTGCCAGCACCTTCAGGATAGCGGCGTACGAGCAGTACTTC. It yields the protein CASTFRIAAYEQYF. The variable domain in full, completed from reference TRBV7-2 and TRBJ2-7, reads GAGVSQSPSNKVTEKGKDVELRCDPISGHTALYWYRQSLGQGLEFLIYFQGNSAPDKSGLPSDRFSAERTGGSVSTLTIQRTQQEDSAVYLCASTFRIAAYEQYFGPGTRLTVT.

The chain uses TRBV7-2 and TRBJ1-3, with no clear D. The length of the CDR3 is 16 residues. The germline V gene encodes CDR1 SGHTA and CDR2 FQGNSA. Trimming pared 2 bases from V and 0 bases from J, leaving 11 bases between. For the CDR3, the DNA is TGTGCCAGCAGCTTAATGCCGCCGAGCTCTGGAAACACCATATATTTT. It is translated as CASSLMPPSSGNTIYF.

CDR3 sequence: CASRHYGAGTGGAGEKLFF. The CDR3, as DNA: TGTGCCAGCAGACATTATGGGGCCGGGACAGGGGGCGCGGGAGAAAAACTGTTTTTT. J is TRBJ1-4 and V is TRBV7-9; 12 bases match TRBD1. V lost 6 bases, J lost 8 bases, and 19 bases stayed unmatched. CDR3 length equals 19 residues. Germline V gives CDR1 SEHNR, CDR2 FQNEAQ (reference sequence).

This rearrangement joins TRBV5-6 to TRBJ1-5; D may be TRBD1 (5 bases). V lost 1 base and J 4 bases, leaving 12 bases between the germline ends. Germline CDR1 reads SGHDT; CDR2 reads YYEEEE. There are 15 residues in the CDR3. CDR3 in amino acids: CASSLSGGRNQPQHF. CDR3 sequence (DNA): TGTGCCAGCAGCTTGTCGGGGGGGAGAAATCAGCCCCAGCATTTT.

This clone was recorded once. The chain couples TRBV4-1 to TRBJ2-1; 12 bases are a match to TRBD2. Germline CDR1 and CDR2: MGHRA and YSYEKL. V shed 4 bases, J shed 8 bases, and the junction held 9 bases outside the gene matches. The length of the CDR3 is 16 residues. CDR3 region: CASSRGLAGKGYEQFF. CDR3 in DNA: TGCGCCAGCAGCCGAGGACTAGCGGGAAAGGGTTATGAGCAGTTCTTC.

With respect to this clone: The same CDR3 arises from other DNA sequences in this sample as well. The rearrangement joins TRBV11-3 to TRBJ2-5; 12 positions match TRBD2. Germline trimming cut 2 bases from V and 5 bases from J; bases unmatched to any gene: 0. This CDR3 comprises 14 residues. In germline, CDR1 is SGHNT, CDR2 YENEEA. The chain's CDR3 is CASSLLAGGETQYF. CDR3 coding DNA: TGTGCCAGCAGCTTACTAGCGGGAGGGGAGACCCAGTACTTC.

This clone was counted only a few times. This chain uses TRBV6-5 with TRBJ2-1; D is undetermined. CDR1 and CDR2 (germline): MNHEY, SVGAGI. Deletions cut 5 bases from V and 1 base from J, with 9 bases between. This CDR3 region has 14 residues. CDR3 bases: TGTGCCAGCAGTATCCGCGAATCCTACAATGAGCAGTTCTTC. It translates to CASSIRESYNEQFF.

Notes on this clone: The junction departs from germline at one end; a sequencing error may be responsible. The J gene is TRBJ2-2, the V gene TRBV24-1, with 9 nucleotides matching TRBD1. From germline, CDR1 is KGHDR and CDR2 SFDVKD. The CDR3 is made up of 16 amino acids. The CDR3 sequence is CATSEVGQGNAGELFF. CDR3 DNA: TGTGCCACCAGTGAGGTCGGACAGGGGAACGCCGGGGAGCTGTTTTTT.

This rearrangement joins TRBV24-1 to TRBJ2-2, with 7 bases lining up with TRBD1. Trimming cost V 3 bases and J 8 bases; bases outside gene matches: 11. This CDR3 spans 16 amino acids. From germline, CDR1 is KGHDR and CDR2 SFDVKD. CDR3 protein: CATSDRIQGRRGELFF. In nucleotides, the CDR3 is TGTGCCACCAGTGATAGAATACAGGGGAGACGGGGGGAGCTGTTTTTT.

The chain carries TRBV6-2 or TRBV6-3 and TRBJ1-5; D gene uncertain. CDR3 size: 14 residues. CDR1 is MNHEY and CDR2 is SVGEGT in the germline V gene. V lost 2 bases and J lost 5, with 10 bases in between. The CDR3 region is CASSYTGLYQPQHF. The CDR3 region has the DNA TGTGCCAGCAGTTACACGGGTTTATATCAGCCCCAGCATTTT.

V and J are TRBV11-2 and TRBJ2-7; no reliable D call. Trimming shortened V by 1 base and J by 5 bases, and 12 bases separated the two germline ends. Germline V CDR1 and CDR2: SGHAT, FQNNGV. CDR3 length: 14 residues. The CDR3: CASSLGFLPDEQYF. CDR3 DNA sequence: TGTGCCAGCAGCTTAGGTTTCCTCCCGGACGAGCAGTACTTC.

The V and J genes are TRBV7-2 and TRBJ2-2, with D possibly being TRBD1 (6 bases). From germline, CDR1 is SGHTA and CDR2 FQGNSA. V lost 4 bases to trimming and J lost 6 bases, with 12 bases between them. This CDR3 comprises 14 residues. The CDR3 reads CASSSTTGSGELFF. The CDR3 nucleotides are TGTGCCAGCAGCTCGACAACAGGGTCCGGGGAGCTGTTTTTT. Looking up the rest from reference TRBV7-2 and TRBJ2-2 gives the full variable domain: GAGVSQSPSNKVTEKGKDVELRCDPISGHTALYWYRQSLGQGLEFLIYFQGNSAPDKSGLPSDRFSAERTGGSVSTLTIQRTQQEDSAVYLCASSSTTGSGELFFGEGSRLTVL.

V usage is TRBV6-1 and J usage is TRBJ2-1, with 11 bases matching TRBD2. Trimming at V came to 0 bases and at J to 4 bases, leaving 5 bases not matched to a gene. There are 17 residues in the CDR3. Germline-derived CDR1 and CDR2 are MNHNS and SASEGT. The CDR3 loop reads CASSEARLAGGYNEQFF. For the CDR3, the DNA is TGTGCCAGCAGTGAAGCCCGGCTAGCGGGGGGTTACAATGAGCAGTTCTTC.

The V call is TRBV2, the J call TRBJ2-1; TRBD1 agrees at 7 bases. Losses at the gene ends were 1 base for V and 4 bases for J; bases not matched to a gene: 7. This CDR3 is built from 16 residues. Germline CDR1 SNHLY, CDR2 FYNNEI. Here the CDR3 reads CASSEDRGSWYNEQFF. CDR3 DNA sequence: TGTGCCAGCAGTGAAGACAGGGGATCGTGGTACAATGAGCAGTTCTTC. The complete variable domain, with remaining parts taken from reference TRBV2 and TRBJ2-1, reads EPEVTQTPSHQVTQMGQEVILRCVPISNHLYFYWYRQILGQKVEFLVSFYNNEISEKSEIFDDQFSVERPDGSNFTLKIRSTKLEDSAMYFCASSEDRGSWYNEQFFGPGTRLTVL.

This chain joins TRBV5-6 and TRBJ2-2; perhaps TRBD2 as D (6 bases). The CDR3 has 13 amino acids. The germline V gene encodes CDR1 SGHDT and CDR2 YYEEEE. The V end lost 4 bases, the J end lost 4 bases, and 8 bases lay between the germline ends. CDR3 coding DNA: TGTGCCAGCAGCAACGGGGGCACCGGGGAGCTGTTTTTT. Its protein is CASSNGGTGELFF.

The chain links TRBV13 to TRBJ2-5, with 12 positions matching TRBD2. Germline V lookup: CDR1 PRHDT, CDR2 FYEKMQ (reference sequence). The CDR3 is 15 residues long. V gave up 6 bases and J gave up 2 bases; unmatched junction bases: 4. CDR3 sequence: CASSSLAGGQETQYF. The CDR3 nucleotides read TGTGCCAGCAGTTCACTAGCGGGAGGTCAAGAGACCCAGTACTTC.